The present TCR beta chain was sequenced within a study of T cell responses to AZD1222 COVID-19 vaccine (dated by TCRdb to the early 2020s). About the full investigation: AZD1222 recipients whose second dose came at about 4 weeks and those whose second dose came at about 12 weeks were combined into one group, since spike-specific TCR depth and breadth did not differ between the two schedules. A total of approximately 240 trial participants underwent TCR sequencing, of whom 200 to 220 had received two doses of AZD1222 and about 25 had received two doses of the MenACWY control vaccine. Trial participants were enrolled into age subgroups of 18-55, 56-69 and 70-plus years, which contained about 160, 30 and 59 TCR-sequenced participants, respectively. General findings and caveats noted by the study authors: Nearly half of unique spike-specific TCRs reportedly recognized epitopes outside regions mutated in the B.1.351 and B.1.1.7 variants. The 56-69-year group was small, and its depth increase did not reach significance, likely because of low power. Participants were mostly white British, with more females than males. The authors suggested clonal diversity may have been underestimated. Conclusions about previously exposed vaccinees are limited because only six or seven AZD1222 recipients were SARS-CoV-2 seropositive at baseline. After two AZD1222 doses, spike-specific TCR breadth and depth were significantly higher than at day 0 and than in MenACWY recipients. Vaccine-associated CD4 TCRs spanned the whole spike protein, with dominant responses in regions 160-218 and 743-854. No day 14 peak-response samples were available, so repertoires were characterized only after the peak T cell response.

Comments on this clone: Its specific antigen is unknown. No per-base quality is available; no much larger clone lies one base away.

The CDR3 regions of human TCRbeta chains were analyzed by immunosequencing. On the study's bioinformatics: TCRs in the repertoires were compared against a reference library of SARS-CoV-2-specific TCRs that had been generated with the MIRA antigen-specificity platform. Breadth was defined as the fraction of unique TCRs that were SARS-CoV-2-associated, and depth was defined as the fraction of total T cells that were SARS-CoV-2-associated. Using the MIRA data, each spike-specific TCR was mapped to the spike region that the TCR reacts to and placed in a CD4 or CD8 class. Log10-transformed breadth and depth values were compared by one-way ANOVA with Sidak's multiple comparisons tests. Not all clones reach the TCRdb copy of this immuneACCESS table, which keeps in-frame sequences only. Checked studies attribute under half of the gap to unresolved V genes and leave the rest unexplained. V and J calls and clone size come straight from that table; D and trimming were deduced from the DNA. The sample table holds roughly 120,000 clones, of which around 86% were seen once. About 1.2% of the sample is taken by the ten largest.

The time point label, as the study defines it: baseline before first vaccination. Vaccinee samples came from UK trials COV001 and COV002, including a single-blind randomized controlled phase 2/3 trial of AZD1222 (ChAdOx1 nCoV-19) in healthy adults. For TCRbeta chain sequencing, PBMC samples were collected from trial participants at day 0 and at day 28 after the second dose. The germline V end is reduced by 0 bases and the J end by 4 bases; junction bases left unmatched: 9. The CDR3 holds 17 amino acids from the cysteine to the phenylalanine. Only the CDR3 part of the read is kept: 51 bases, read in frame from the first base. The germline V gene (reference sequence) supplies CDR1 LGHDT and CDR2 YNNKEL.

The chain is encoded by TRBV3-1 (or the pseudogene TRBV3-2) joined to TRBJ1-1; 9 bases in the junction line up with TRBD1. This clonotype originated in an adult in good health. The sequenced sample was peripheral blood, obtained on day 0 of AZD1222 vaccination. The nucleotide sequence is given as TGTGCCAGCAGCCAAGAAGGGACCGGGACAGGGAGCACTGAAGCTTTCTTT. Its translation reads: CASSQEGTGTGSTEAFF.